This is a list of T cell receptor beta chains from one sample in a study of blood T cell repertoires in COVID-19. Using immunoSEQ multiplex PCR, the repertoire was profiled, and TCRdb retains in-frame clones only, with some absent. The table includes approximately 240,000 clones, about 85% detected once. The sequencing sample was made of PBMCs or T cells enriched from blood (not recorded which). The receptors come from a woman in her 30s with acute COVID-19. The CDR3 runs from the conserved cysteine through the conserved F or W. D genes are given only for firm matches. Expanded clones get a size class; other rows say once, few or many, or leave the size out.

CDR3 DNA: TGCGCCAGCAGCTTGTTTGTGGTAGGGGGAGAGTCCACCTACAATGAGCAGTTCTTC; CDR3 protein: CASSLFVVGGESTYNEQFF; V gene: TRBV5-1; clone size: once; CDR3 length: 19; J gene: TRBJ2-1; D gene: -
CDR3 DNA: TGTGCCAGCTGGGACAGATCAAACACCGGGGAGCTGTTTTTT; CDR3 protein: CASWDRSNTGELFF; V gene: TRBV21-1; clone size: -; CDR3 length: 14; J gene: TRBJ2-2; D gene: -
CDR3 DNA: TGTGCCTGTCAGGGGGCAACTAATGAAAAACTGTTTTTT; CDR3 protein: CACQGATNEKLFF; V gene: TRBV30; clone size: -; CDR3 length: 13; J gene: TRBJ1-4; D gene: TRBD1
CDR3 DNA: TGTGCCAGAAGCCGCCAGGGGGCCTATGGCTACACCTTC; CDR3 protein: CARSRQGAYGYTF; V gene: TRBV5-3; clone size: -; CDR3 length: 13; J gene: TRBJ1-2; D gene: TRBD1
CDR3 DNA: TGTGCCAGTAGTTCGGTCGGACAGAGCAATTACGAGCAGTACTTC; CDR3 protein: CASSSVGQSNYEQYF; V gene: TRBV19; clone size: -; CDR3 length: 15; J gene: TRBJ2-7; D gene: -
CDR3 DNA: TGTGCCAGCAGCTCCGGGGACAGTCTAAATGAAAAACTGTTTTTT; CDR3 protein: CASSSGDSLNEKLFF; V gene: TRBV7-9; clone size: -; CDR3 length: 15; J gene: TRBJ1-4; D gene: TRBD1
CDR3 DNA: TGTGCCAGCCTGGACGCAGGGAACTCCGGGGACTATGAAAAACTGTTTTTT; CDR3 protein: CASLDAGNSGDYEKLFF; V gene: TRBV28; clone size: -; CDR3 length: 17; J gene: TRBJ1-4; D gene: -
CDR3 DNA: TGTGCCAGCAGGCATACTCTAGCGGGGGTGGAGACCCAGTACTTC; CDR3 protein: CASRHTLAGVETQYF; V gene: TRBV4-2; clone size: -; CDR3 length: 15; J gene: TRBJ2-5; D gene: TRBD2
CDR3 DNA: TGTGCCAGCAGCGCCCAGGGGAACACTGAAGCTTTCTTT; CDR3 protein: CASSAQGNTEAFF; V gene: TRBV9; clone size: -; CDR3 length: 13; J gene: TRBJ1-1; D gene: -
CDR3 DNA: TGTGCCAGCCTTAAGGGGGCCATCAATTCACCCCTCCACTTT; CDR3 protein: CASLKGAINSPLHF; V gene: TRBV7-2; clone size: -; CDR3 length: 14; J gene: TRBJ1-6; D gene: TRBD1
CDR3 DNA: TGTGCCAGCAGCTTTGGAGGGAGGGGACTTCAGTACTTC; CDR3 protein: CASSFGGRGLQYF; V gene: TRBV7-2; clone size: -; CDR3 length: 13; J gene: TRBJ2-4; D gene: TRBD2
CDR3 DNA: TGCAGCGTTGATGGGTCGCAGGATCAGGGTGAGACCCAGTACTTC; CDR3 protein: CSVDGSQDQGETQYF; V gene: TRBV29-1; clone size: -; CDR3 length: 15; J gene: TRBJ2-5; D gene: -
CDR3 DNA: TGTGCCAGAAGCCAACCCCGGGACTACGGCCCCTACTACGAGCAGTACTTC; CDR3 protein: CARSQPRDYGPYYEQYF; V gene: TRBV7-5; clone size: -; CDR3 length: 17; J gene: TRBJ2-7; D gene: -
CDR3 DNA: TGTGCCAGCTCTAAGACAGGGGACGAGCAGTACTTC; CDR3 protein: CASSKTGDEQYF; V gene: TRBV18; clone size: -; CDR3 length: 12; J gene: TRBJ2-7; D gene: TRBD1
CDR3 DNA: TGTGCCAGCAGTTTCCGACAGACATACAATGAGCAGTTCTTC; CDR3 protein: CASSFRQTYNEQFF; V gene: TRBV28; clone size: -; CDR3 length: 14; J gene: TRBJ2-1; D gene: -
CDR3 DNA: TGCGCCAGCAGCTCGGGACTAAACAATGAGCAGTTCTTC; CDR3 protein: CASSSGLNNEQFF; V gene: TRBV5-1; clone size: -; CDR3 length: 13; J gene: TRBJ2-1; D gene: TRBD2
CDR3 DNA: TGCAGCGTGGTTGCTCGGGCGGGAGCGGAGCTGTTTTTT; CDR3 protein: CSVVARAGAELFF; V gene: TRBV29-1; clone size: -; CDR3 length: 13; J gene: TRBJ2-2; D gene: TRBD2
CDR3 DNA: TGCAGCGTTGATCGGGTAGAGGGCACAGATACGCAGTATTTT; CDR3 protein: CSVDRVEGTDTQYF; V gene: TRBV29-1; clone size: -; CDR3 length: 14; J gene: TRBJ2-3; D gene: -
CDR3 DNA: TGTGCCAGCTCACCTTCCGGCAGGGAAGAGACCCAGTACTTC; CDR3 protein: CASSPSGREETQYF; V gene: TRBV18; clone size: -; CDR3 length: 14; J gene: TRBJ2-5; D gene: -
CDR3 DNA: TGTGCCAGCAGTTTCTCGAACACTGAAGCTTTCTTT; CDR3 protein: CASSFSNTEAFF; V gene: TRBV28; clone size: -; CDR3 length: 12; J gene: TRBJ1-1; D gene: -
CDR3 DNA: TGTGCCAGTAGTATAGTTTTTAGCGGGAGGGCTGGAGAGACCCAGTACTTC; CDR3 protein: CASSIVFSGRAGETQYF; V gene: TRBV19; clone size: -; CDR3 length: 17; J gene: TRBJ2-5; D gene: TRBD2
CDR3 DNA: TGTGCCAGCAGTTCGACGCGGGACAGTAGGAAAGGGACCCAGTACTTC; CDR3 protein: CASSSTRDSRKGTQYF; V gene: TRBV7-2; clone size: -; CDR3 length: 16; J gene: TRBJ2-5; D gene: -
CDR3 DNA: TGTGCCAGCAGACGGCGGAGCGGGACGGATGAGCAGTTCTTC; CDR3 protein: CASRRRSGTDEQFF; V gene: TRBV6-4; clone size: -; CDR3 length: 14; J gene: TRBJ2-1; D gene: TRBD2
CDR3 DNA: TGTGCCAGCTCACCTCCTTGGACAGGGGGTGGCTACACCTTC; CDR3 protein: CASSPPWTGGGYTF; V gene: TRBV18; clone size: -; CDR3 length: 14; J gene: TRBJ1-2; D gene: TRBD1
CDR3 DNA: TGTGCCAGCAGCCCCCGGGACTACCAAGAGACCCAGTACTTC; CDR3 protein: CASSPRDYQETQYF; V gene: TRBV5-6; clone size: once; CDR3 length: 14; J gene: TRBJ2-5; D gene: -
CDR3 DNA: TGTGCCAGCAGTTTCTTCGGACTAGCGGGAGCACGTTCCTACAATGAGCAGTTCTTC; CDR3 protein: CASSFFGLAGARSYNEQFF; V gene: TRBV28; clone size: -; CDR3 length: 19; J gene: TRBJ2-1; D gene: TRBD2
CDR3 DNA: TGTGCCAGCAGCCCGGAGGAGAGGTCTTCAGGGGGCCAAGAAAAACTGTTTTTT; CDR3 protein: CASSPEERSSGGQEKLFF; V gene: TRBV7-8; clone size: -; CDR3 length: 18; J gene: TRBJ1-4; D gene: TRBD1
CDR3 DNA: TGCGCCAGCACTCCGGAACAGGGTTCCGTCTATGGCTACACCTTC; CDR3 protein: CASTPEQGSVYGYTF; V gene: TRBV5-1; clone size: -; CDR3 length: 15; J gene: TRBJ1-2; D gene: -
CDR3 DNA: TGTGCCAGCATGTGGAGTGGAAACACCATATATTTT; CDR3 protein: CASMWSGNTIYF; V gene: TRBV2; clone size: -; CDR3 length: 12; J gene: TRBJ1-3; D gene: -